This TCR beta chain came from a study of T cells in Graves' hyperthyroidism and ophthalmopathy. Regarding the study as a whole: Before onset, by a median of around six months, the model predicted ophthalmopathy. Most thyroid clonotypes with frequency above 0.001 were detected in blood.

Amplified TCR beta CDR3 regions came from RNA transcripts. Using the HTBI primer set, a first-round RT-PCR was run on the TCR CDR3. A single record per CDR3 protein comes from TCRdb applying MiXCR to the multiplex PCR reads. Counted here are approximately 530,000 distinct CDR3 sequences, approximately 15% occurring once; the ten biggest clones make up about 17%. Worth noting for this clonotype: No antigen is known for it.

The source is a woman aged 18 to 35 with Graves' hyperthyroidism. Source material: blood.

The CDR3 is CASSPPASSSYNEQFF. In DNA, the CDR3 is TGTGCCAGCAGTCCACCAGCCAGTAGCTCCTACAATGAGCAGTTCTTC. V usage is TRBV25-1 and J usage is TRBJ2-1, with D uncertain. Germline-derived CDR1 and CDR2 are MGHDK and SYGVNS. The CDR3 contains 16 residues. V was trimmed by 5 bases and J by 0 bases, leaving 14 bases between them.